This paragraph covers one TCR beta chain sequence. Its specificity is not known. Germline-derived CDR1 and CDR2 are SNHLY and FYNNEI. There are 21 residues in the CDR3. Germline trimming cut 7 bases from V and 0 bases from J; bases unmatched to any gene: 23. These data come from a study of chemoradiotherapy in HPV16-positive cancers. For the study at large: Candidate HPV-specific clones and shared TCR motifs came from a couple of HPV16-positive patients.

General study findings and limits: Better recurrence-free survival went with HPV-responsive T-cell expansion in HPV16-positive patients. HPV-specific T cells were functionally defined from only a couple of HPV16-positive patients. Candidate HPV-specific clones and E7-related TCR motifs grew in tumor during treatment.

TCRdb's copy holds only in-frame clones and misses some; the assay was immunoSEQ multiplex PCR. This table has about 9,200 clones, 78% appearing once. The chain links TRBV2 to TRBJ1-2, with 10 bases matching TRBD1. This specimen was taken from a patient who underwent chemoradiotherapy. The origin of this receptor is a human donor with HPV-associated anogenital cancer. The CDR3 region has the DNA TGTGCCAGCACCCGACTGAGGGGGGGAGACAGGGGGCCAGCGGCTAACTATGGCTACACCTTC. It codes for CASTRLRGGDRGPAANYGYTF.